One and the same sample provided the 12 T cell receptor beta chains below, sequenced in a study of graft-versus-host responses after intestinal transplantation. The method was immunoSEQ multiplex PCR; TCRdb's version includes in-frame clones alone and lacks a portion of them. Of roughly 50,000 clones listed, 91% were seen once; the top ten hold roughly 6%. Sample: PBMCs, taken 662 days after intestinal transplant. Receptor source: a human patient who received an intestinal transplant, so some T cells may come from the graft donor.

CDR3 residues: CASSVRDRCMNTEAFF. In nucleotides, the CDR3 is TGTGCCAGCAGTGTCCGGGATCGTTGTATGAACACTGAAGCTTTCTTT. This chain connects TRBV6-4 to TRBJ1-1, with no clear D. Germline V CDR1 and CDR2: MRHNA, SNTAGT. Between the trimmed V and J ends, which lost 4 bases and 0 bases, there was a span of 15 bases. CDR3 length equals 16 residues.

The chain has TRBV11-2 and TRBJ2-2; D unresolved. This CDR3 has 15 residues. Per germline, CDR1 SGHAT and CDR2 FQNNGV. V was cut by 5 bases and J by 6 bases, with 16 bases left in between. CDR3 sequence: CASSGRIGRPGELFF. In nucleotides, the CDR3 is TGTGCCAGCAGCGGCCGGATAGGTCGGCCCGGGGAGCTGTTTTTT.

The chain carries TRBV18 and TRBJ1-1; D is ambiguous. The CDR3 contains 15 residues. The germline V and J ends were trimmed by 0 bases and 3 bases, with 11 bases remaining between them. Germline loops: CDR1 KGHSH, CDR2 LQKENI. In DNA form, the CDR3 reads TGTGCCAGCTCACCACCAAACGGGGTGGACACTGAAGCTTTCTTT. This encodes CASSPPNGVDTEAFF.

This chain joins TRBV18 and TRBJ2-7; D not resolved. The CDR3 is 14 amino acids. V lost 6 bases to trimming and J lost 0 bases, with 12 bases between them. Germline loops: CDR1 KGHSH, CDR2 LQKENI. CDR3 protein: CASSSTVTSYEQYF. CDR3 nucleotide sequence: TGTGCCAGCTCTTCGACGGTTACCTCCTACGAGCAGTACTTC.

This chain uses TRBV7-9 with TRBJ2-7; D is perhaps TRBD2 (6 bases). The CDR3 has 13 amino acids. Trimming took off 4 bases at V and 7 bases at J, with 14 bases between the two ends. The germline V gene has CDR1 SEHNR and CDR2 FQNEAQ (reference sequence). The CDR3 bases are TGTGCCAGCAGCTCAGAGCGGGCGTGGGAGCAGTACTTC. Residues: CASSSERAWEQYF.

This clone has only one observation. The chain carries TRBV10-3 and TRBJ2-1; D unresolved. Trimming left V 10 bases short and J 0 bases short, with 16 bases between. Germline V gene sequence: CDR1 ENHRY, CDR2 SYGVKD. The CDR3 is 15 amino acids. The CDR3 region is CATSADRISYNEQFF. The DNA of the CDR3 is TGTGCCACGAGCGCGGACCGGATCTCCTACAATGAGCAGTTCTTC.

The chain employs TRBV2 and TRBJ2-7; no definite D call. The germline V gene has CDR1 SNHLY and CDR2 FYNNEI. Trimming shortened V by 6 bases and J by 3 bases, and 3 bases separated the two germline ends. The CDR3 is 10 residues long. The CDR3 is CASSVYEQYF. DNA of the CDR3: TGTGCCAGCAGCGTCTACGAGCAGTACTTC.

This chain links TRBV27 with TRBJ1-2; D is undetermined. Germline V lookup: CDR1 MNHEY, CDR2 SMNVEV (reference sequence). This CDR3 has 15 residues. Trimming removed 6 bases from V and 0 bases from J, with 14 bases in between. The CDR3 nucleotides are TGTGCCAGCAGGACCGGAGTAGGCTCTAACTATGGCTACACCTTC. It specifies CASRTGVGSNYGYTF.

The chain couples TRBV5-6 to TRBJ2-5; the match to TRBD1 covers 7 bases. CDR3 length: 15 amino acids. In germline, CDR1 is SGHDT, CDR2 YYEEEE. The junction had 7 bases not matched to a gene; V was cut back by 0 bases and J by 5 bases. For the CDR3, the DNA is TGTGCCAGCAGCTTGGCACAGGGGATGGGGGAGACCCAGTACTTC. Encoded protein: CASSLAQGMGETQYF. Together with reference TRBV5-6 and TRBJ2-5, the CDR3 gives the full variable domain: DAGVTQSPTHLIKTRGQQVTLRCSPKSGHDTVSWYQQALGQGPQFIFQYYEEEERQRGNFPDRFSGHQFPNYSSELNVNALLLGDSALYLCASSLAQGMGETQYFGPGTRLLVL.

The rearrangement uses TRBV18 and TRBJ1-2, with TRBD1 matching 7 bases. In germline, CDR1 is KGHSH, CDR2 LQKENI. The CDR3 runs to 14 residues. The V gene end was trimmed by 1 base and the J gene end by 5 bases; junction bases not matched to a gene: 4. CDR3 DNA sequence: TGTGCCAGCTCACCACGGGACAGCGCTTATGGCTACACCTTC. Translation gives CASSPRDSAYGYTF.

The chain uses TRBV28 and TRBJ2-2; D is unresolved. Germline V lookup: CDR1 MDHEN, CDR2 SYDVKM. The V gene lost 5 bases and the J gene lost 6 bases, with 10 bases spanning the gap. The CDR3 is 13 residues long. CDR3 region: CASSRSTAGELFF. The CDR3 bases are TGTGCCAGCAGTCGATCCACCGCCGGGGAGCTGTTTTTT.

This clone has a single count. The rearrangement uses TRBV4-1 and TRBJ1-6, with a weak D call TRBD1 (5 bases). V lost 0 bases to trimming and J lost 8 bases, with 11 bases between them. Per germline, CDR1 MGHRA and CDR2 YSYEKL. The CDR3 consists of 15 residues. The CDR3 DNA is TGCGCCAGCAGCCAAGATGGGGGGAACTATTCACCCCTCCACTTT. Amino acid sequence: CASSQDGGNYSPLHF.